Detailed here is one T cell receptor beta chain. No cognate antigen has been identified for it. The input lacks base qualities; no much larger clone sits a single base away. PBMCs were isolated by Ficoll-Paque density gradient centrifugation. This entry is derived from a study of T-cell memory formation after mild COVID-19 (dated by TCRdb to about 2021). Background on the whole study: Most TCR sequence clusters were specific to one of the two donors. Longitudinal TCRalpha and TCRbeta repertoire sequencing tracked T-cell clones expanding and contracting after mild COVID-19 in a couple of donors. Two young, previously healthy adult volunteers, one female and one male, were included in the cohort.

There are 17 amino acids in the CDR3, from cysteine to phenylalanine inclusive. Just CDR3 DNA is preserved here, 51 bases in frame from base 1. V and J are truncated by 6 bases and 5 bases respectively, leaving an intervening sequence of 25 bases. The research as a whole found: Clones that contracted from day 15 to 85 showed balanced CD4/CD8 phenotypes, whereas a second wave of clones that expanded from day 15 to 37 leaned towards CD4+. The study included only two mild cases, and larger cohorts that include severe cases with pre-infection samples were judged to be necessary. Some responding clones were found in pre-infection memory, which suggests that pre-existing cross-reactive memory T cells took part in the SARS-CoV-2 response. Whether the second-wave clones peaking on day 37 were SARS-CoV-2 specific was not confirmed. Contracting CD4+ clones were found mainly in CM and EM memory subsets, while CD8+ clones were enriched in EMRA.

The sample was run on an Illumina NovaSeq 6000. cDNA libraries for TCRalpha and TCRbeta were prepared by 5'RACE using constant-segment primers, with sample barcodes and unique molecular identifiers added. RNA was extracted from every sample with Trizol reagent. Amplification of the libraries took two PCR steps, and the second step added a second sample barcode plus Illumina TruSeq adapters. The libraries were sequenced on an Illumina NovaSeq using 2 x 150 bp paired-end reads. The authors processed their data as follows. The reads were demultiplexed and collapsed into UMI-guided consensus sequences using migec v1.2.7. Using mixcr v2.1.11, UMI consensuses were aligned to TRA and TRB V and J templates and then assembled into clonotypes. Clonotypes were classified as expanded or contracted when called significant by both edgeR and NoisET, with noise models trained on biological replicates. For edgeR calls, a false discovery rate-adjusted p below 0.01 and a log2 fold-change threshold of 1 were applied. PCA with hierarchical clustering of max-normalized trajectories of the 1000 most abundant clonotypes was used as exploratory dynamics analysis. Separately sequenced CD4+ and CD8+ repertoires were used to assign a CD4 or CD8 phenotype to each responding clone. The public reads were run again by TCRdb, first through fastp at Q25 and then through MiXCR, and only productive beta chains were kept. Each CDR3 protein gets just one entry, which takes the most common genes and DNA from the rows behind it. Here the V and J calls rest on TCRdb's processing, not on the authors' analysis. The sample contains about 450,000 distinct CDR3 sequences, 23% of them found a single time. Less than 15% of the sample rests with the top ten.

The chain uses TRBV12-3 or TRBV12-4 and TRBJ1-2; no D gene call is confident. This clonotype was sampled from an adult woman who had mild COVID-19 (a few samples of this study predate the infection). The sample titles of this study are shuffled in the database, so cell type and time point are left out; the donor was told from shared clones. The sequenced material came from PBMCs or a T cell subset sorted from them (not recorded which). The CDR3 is CASSRFFPGGSMYGYTF. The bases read TGTGCCAGCAGCCGATTTTTCCCGGGCGGGAGCATGTATGGCTACACCTTC.